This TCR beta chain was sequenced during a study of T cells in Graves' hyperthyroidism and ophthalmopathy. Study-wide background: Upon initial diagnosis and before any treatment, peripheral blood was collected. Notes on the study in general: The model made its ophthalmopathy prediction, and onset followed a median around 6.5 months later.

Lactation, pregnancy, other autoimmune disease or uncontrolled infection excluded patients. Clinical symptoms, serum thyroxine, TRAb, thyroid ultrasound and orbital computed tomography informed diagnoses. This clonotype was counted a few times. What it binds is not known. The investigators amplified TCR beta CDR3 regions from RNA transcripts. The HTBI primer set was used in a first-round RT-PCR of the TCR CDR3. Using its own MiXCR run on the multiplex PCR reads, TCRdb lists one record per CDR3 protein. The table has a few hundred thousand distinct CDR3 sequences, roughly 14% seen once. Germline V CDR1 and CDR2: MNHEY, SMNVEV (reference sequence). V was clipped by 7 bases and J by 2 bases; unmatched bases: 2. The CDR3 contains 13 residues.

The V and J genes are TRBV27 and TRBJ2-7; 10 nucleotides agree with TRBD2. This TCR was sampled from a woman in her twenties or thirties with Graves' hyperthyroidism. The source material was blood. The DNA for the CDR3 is TGTGCCAGCAAAGCGGGAGGGGCCTACGAGCAGTACTTC. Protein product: CASKAGGAYEQYF.